The source of this T cell receptor beta chain is a study of cytomegalovirus exposure and HLA in healthy donors. V was clipped by 1 base and J by 5 bases; unmatched bases: 10. The CDR3 runs 17 residues. CDR1 MGHRA and CDR2 YSYEKL come from the germline V gene. Produced via immunoSEQ multiplex PCR; TCRdb's table is partial and in-frame only. The sample has some 150,000 clones, about 88% seen once. The specimen sequenced was PBMCs. The gene calls are TRBV4-1 and TRBJ2-5; 10 bases line up with TRBD1. The receptor was isolated from a man between 18 and 35 years old in good health and CMV-seropositive. The CDR3 loop is CASSQVGTGAVKETQYF. CDR3 sequence (DNA): TGCGCCAGCAGCCAAGTCGGGACAGGGGCTGTGAAGGAGACCCAGTACTTC.